A selection of T cell receptor beta chains follows, all from one sample in a study of beta chain features in type 1 diabetes. Here immunoSEQ multiplex PCR was the method, and the copy in TCRdb shows in-frame clones only, minus some. This table has 450,000 to 550,000 clones, over 25% appearing once. Sequenced input: naive CD4+ T cells from blood. These receptor sequences come from a man between 18 and 29 years old in good health. Each CDR3 is given with its conserved first and last residue. Fields, in order: D gene, V gene, J gene, clone size, CDR3 protein, CDR3 DNA. The D gene is left open where the match is weak. Not all rows give a size; the values are once, few, many and, for expanded clones, a class.

>TRBD1|TRBV19|TRBJ1-1|.
CASTRTGRGQDTEAFF
TGTGCCAGTACCCGGACAGGGAGGGGACAAGACACTGAAGCTTTCTTT
>.|TRBV6-1|TRBJ2-3|.
CASQRQGTDTQYF
TGTGCCAGTCAGAGGCAGGGCACAGATACGCAGTATTTT
>TRBD1|TRBV29-1|TRBJ2-1|.
CSVEARNRGRWNEQFF
TGCAGCGTTGAAGCACGGAACAGGGGGCGTTGGAATGAGCAGTTCTTC
>TRBD2|TRBV7-3|TRBJ2-3|.
CASSLAGSTDTQYF
TGTGCCAGCAGTTTAGCGGGTAGCACAGATACGCAGTATTTT
>TRBD2|TRBV7-9|TRBJ2-1|few
CASSLTSGRAGNEQFF
TGTGCCAGCAGCTTAACAAGCGGGAGGGCCGGCAATGAGCAGTTCTTC
>.|TRBV6-7|TRBJ2-1|.
CASSYSSRYNEQFF
TGTGCCAGCAGTTACTCGTCCAGATACAATGAGCAGTTCTTC
>.|TRBV5-1|TRBJ2-3|.
CASSASRDGDTDTQYF
TGCGCCAGCAGCGCGAGCCGGGACGGGGACACAGATACGCAGTATTTT
>.|TRBV2|TRBJ2-2|.
CASGARYTGELFF
TGTGCCAGCGGGGCCAGATACACCGGGGAGCTGTTTTTT
>TRBD1|TRBV27|TRBJ2-3|.
CASSFQGQGPDTQYF
TGTGCCAGCAGTTTTCAGGGACAGGGCCCAGATACGCAGTATTTT
>.|TRBV29-1|TRBJ2-5|.
CSVDDLYQETQYF
TGCAGCGTTGACGACCTGTACCAAGAGACCCAGTACTTC
>TRBD2|TRBV7-9|TRBJ2-1|.
CASNAAGARNEQFF
TGTGCCAGCAACGCAGCGGGAGCACGAAATGAGCAGTTCTTC
>.|TRBV30|TRBJ2-7|few
CAWSPDSSYEQYF
TGTGCCTGGAGTCCGGACAGCTCCTACGAGCAGTACTTC
>.|TRBV2|TRBJ2-5|few
CASSRRETQYF
TGTGCCAGCAGTCGGCGTGAGACCCAGTACTTC
>.|TRBV30|TRBJ2-5|.
CAWSVAGPETQYF
TGTGCCTGGAGTGTGGCGGGCCCCGAGACCCAGTACTTC
>.|TRBV4-3|TRBJ1-3|.
CASSQEQGFGNTIYF
TGCGCCAGCAGCCAAGAACAGGGCTTTGGAAACACCATATATTTT
>.|TRBV30|TRBJ1-1|.
CAWSSQGYTEAFF
TGTGCCTGGAGTAGCCAGGGCTACACTGAAGCTTTCTTT
>.|TRBV29-1|TRBJ1-4|.
CSGRLVRDGTEKLFF
TGCAGCGGGAGGCTTGTCCGGGACGGTACCGAAAAACTGTTTTTT
>TRBD2|TRBV30|TRBJ2-7|.
CAWRASGSSYEQYF
TGTGCCTGGAGGGCTAGCGGGAGTTCCTACGAGCAGTACTTC
>.|TRBV4-3|TRBJ2-3|few
CASSQDLGGLGATDTQYF
TGCGCCAGCAGCCAAGATCTTGGTGGGTTGGGCGCCACAGATACGCAGTATTTT
>.|TRBV6-5|TRBJ1-1|.
CASRITMNTEAFF
TGTGCCAGCAGGATTACTATGAACACTGAAGCTTTCTTT
>TRBD2|TRBV5-6|TRBJ2-5|.
CASSLLAAPSGWETQYF
TGTGCCAGCAGCCTCCTTGCGGCGCCTAGCGGGTGGGAGACCCAGTACTTC
>.|TRBV30|TRBJ2-1|.
CAWTRLLYNEQFF
TGTGCCTGGACGAGACTCCTCTACAATGAGCAGTTCTTC
>.|TRBV7-2|TRBJ2-7|few
CASSLTQGYEQYF
TGTGCCAGCAGCCTCACCCAGGGCTACGAGCAGTACTTC
>.|TRBV20-1|TRBJ2-5|few
CSGQHQETQYF
TGCAGTGGACAGCACCAAGAGACCCAGTACTTC
>.|TRBV10-3|TRBJ1-1|.
CAITVQAQGMGLGTEAFF
TGTGCCATCACCGTACAGGCACAGGGAATGGGATTAGGCACTGAAGCTTTCTTT
>.|TRBV30|TRBJ2-7|few
CAWRPGAARGYEQYF
TGTGCCTGGAGACCGGGAGCAGCAAGAGGTTACGAGCAGTACTTC
>.|TRBV18|TRBJ2-5|.
CASSPTDSQETQYF
TGTGCCAGCTCACCTACGGACAGCCAAGAGACCCAGTACTTC
>TRBD2|TRBV29-1|TRBJ2-3|few
CSVETSVTDTQYF
TGCAGCGTTGAGACTAGCGTCACAGATACGCAGTATTTT
>.|TRBV29-1|TRBJ2-7|many
CSATSSYEQYF
TGCAGTGCAACTAGTTCCTACGAGCAGTACTTC
>.|TRBV10-3|TRBJ2-7|few
CAISESAGSAEQYF
TGTGCCATCAGTGAGTCGGCGGGCTCGGCCGAGCAGTACTTC
>.|TRBV30|TRBJ2-1|few
CAWSVSSARYNEQFF
TGTGCCTGGAGTGTGAGTAGCGCTAGATACAATGAGCAGTTCTTC
>TRBD1|TRBV7-3|TRBJ2-3|.
CASSKGGESTDTQYF
TGTGCCAGCAGCAAAGGGGGCGAGAGCACAGATACGCAGTATTTT